This T cell receptor beta chain was sequenced for a study of regulatory T cells in long-lasting Graves disease. Time point described: persistent/refractory GD, antithyroid drugs over 5 years with positive TRAb. RNA extracted from PBMCs served as the sequencing template. HTBI primers from iRepertoire and Arm-PCR of CDR3 regions yielded the TCR beta libraries. The authors' processing: From all samples, identification returned 12 to 15 TRBJ and 60 to 80 TRBV segments. TCRdb independently ran MiXCR on the multiplex PCR reads; one entry per CDR3 protein. TCRdb, not the authors, supplied the V and J calls. Of about 290,000 distinct CDR3 sequences detected, roughly a fifth appear once; the ten largest clones hold roughly 50%. CDR3 length equals 13 residues. Germline V gene lookup returns CDR1 SGHAT and CDR2 FQDESV (reference sequence). Deletions cut 6 bases from V and 8 bases from J, with 14 bases between.

Study results and limitations: Persistent Graves' patients showed reduced TCR diversity versus newly diagnosed patients. New patients shared 1,000 or so public clonotypes, and persistent patients shared more, with 2,741.

This clonotype was observed a few times. Its antigen is undetermined. Sequenced here: peripheral blood mononuclear cells (PBMCs), sampled when the disease was refractory, from a patient treated with antithyroid drugs. This chain links TRBV11-1 with TRBJ2-1; TRBD2 might be the D (5 bases). This sequence originates from a female donor with Graves disease. The CDR3 DNA sequence: TGTGCCAGCAGGTTTACAGCGAGGGATGAGCAGTTCTTC. Amino acids: CASRFTARDEQFF.